This TCR beta chain stems from a study of post-analysis software for immune sequencing data. This CDR3 is built from 12 residues. Trimming removed 6 bases from V and 5 bases from J, with 10 bases in between. Looked up from germline, CDR1 is MNHNY and CDR2 is SVGAGI (reference sequence). Only a few counts were recorded for this clonotype. What it binds is not known. Findings and limits, study-wide: Elevated frequency relative to controls characterized roughly five TRBV segments in patients, TRBV5-6, TRBV5-1 and TRBV20-1 among them.

TCR beta libraries were prepared from cDNA with unique molecular identifiers. A population of roughly 0.95 to 10 million T cells gave rise to roughly 500,000 cDNA molecules. Each CDR3 protein gets one entry after TCRdb re-called the PCR reads with MiXCR. The sample includes roughly 400,000 distinct CDR3 sequences, approximately 37% of them seen just once. Sample: blood. The sequence was collected from a girl aged 2 to 10 with multiple sclerosis. The chain couples TRBV6-6 to TRBJ1-1; D may be TRBD1 (5 bases). CDR3 region: CASRVRDTEAFF. The CDR3 DNA follows: TGTGCCAGCAGAGTCAGGGATACTGAAGCTTTCTTT.